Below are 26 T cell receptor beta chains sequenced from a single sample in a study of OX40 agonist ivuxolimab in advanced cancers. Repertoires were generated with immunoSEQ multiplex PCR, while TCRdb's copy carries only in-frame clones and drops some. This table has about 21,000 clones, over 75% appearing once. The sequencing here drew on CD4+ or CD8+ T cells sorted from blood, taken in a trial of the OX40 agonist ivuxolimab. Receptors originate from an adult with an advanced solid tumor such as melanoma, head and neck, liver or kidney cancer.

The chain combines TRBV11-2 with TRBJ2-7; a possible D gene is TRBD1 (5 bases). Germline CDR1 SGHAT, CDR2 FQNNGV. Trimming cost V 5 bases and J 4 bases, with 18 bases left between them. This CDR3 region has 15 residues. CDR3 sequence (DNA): TGTGCCAGCAGCCCAAGCCATTCAGGGATATACGAGCAGTACTTC. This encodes CASSPSHSGIYEQYF. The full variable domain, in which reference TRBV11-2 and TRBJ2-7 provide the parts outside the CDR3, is EAGVAQSPRYKIIEKRQSVAFWCNPISGHATLYWYQQILGQGPKLLIQFQNNGVVDDSQLPKDRFSAERLKGVDSTLKIQPAKLEDSAVYLCASSPSHSGIYEQYFGPGTRLTVT.

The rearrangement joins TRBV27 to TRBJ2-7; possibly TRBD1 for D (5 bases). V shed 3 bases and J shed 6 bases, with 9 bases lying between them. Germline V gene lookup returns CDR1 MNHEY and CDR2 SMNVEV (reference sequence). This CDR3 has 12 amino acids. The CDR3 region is CASSFWGVEQYF. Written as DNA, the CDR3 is TGTGCCAGCAGTTTTTGGGGCGTCGAGCAGTACTTC.

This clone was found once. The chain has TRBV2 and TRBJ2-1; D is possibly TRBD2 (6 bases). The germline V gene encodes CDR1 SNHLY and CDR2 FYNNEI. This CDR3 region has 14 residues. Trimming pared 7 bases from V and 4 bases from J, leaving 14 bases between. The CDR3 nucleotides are TGTGCCAGCATAAGGTTAGCGGATTACAATGAGCAGTTCTTC. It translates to CASIRLADYNEQFF. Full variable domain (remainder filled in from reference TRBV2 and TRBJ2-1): EPEVTQTPSHQVTQMGQEVILRCVPISNHLYFYWYRQILGQKVEFLVSFYNNEISEKSEIFDDQFSVERPDGSNFTLKIRSTKLEDSAMYFCASIRLADYNEQFFGPGTRLTVL.

CDR3 in amino acids: CASSRNTEAFF. The CDR3 DNA follows: TGTGCCAGCAGCAGGAACACTGAAGCTTTCTTT. V gene TRBV6-1 combines with J gene TRBJ1-1, with D unresolved. Trimming removed 6 bases at V and 1 base at J, with 3 bases between. The germline V gene encodes CDR1 MNHNS and CDR2 SASEGT. The CDR3 runs to 11 residues.

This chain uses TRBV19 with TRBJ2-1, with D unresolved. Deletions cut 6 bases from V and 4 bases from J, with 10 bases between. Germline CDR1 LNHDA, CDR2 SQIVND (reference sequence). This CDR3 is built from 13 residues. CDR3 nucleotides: TGTGCCAGTAGCCTTCGGCATTACAATGAGCAGTTCTTC. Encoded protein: CASSLRHYNEQFF.

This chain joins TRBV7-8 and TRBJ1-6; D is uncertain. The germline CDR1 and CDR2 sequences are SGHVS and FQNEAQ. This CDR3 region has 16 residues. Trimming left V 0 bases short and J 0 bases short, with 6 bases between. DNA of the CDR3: TGTGCCAGCAGCTTAGCGGAGGCCTCCTATAATTCACCCCTCCACTTT. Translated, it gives CASSLAEASYNSPLHF.

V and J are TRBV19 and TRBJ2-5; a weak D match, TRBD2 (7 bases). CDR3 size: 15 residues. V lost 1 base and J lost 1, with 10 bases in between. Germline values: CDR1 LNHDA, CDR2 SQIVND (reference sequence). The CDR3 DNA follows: TGTGCCAGTAGTATAGTGGGGGGGGCCCAAGAGACCCAGTACTTC. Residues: CASSIVGGAQETQYF.

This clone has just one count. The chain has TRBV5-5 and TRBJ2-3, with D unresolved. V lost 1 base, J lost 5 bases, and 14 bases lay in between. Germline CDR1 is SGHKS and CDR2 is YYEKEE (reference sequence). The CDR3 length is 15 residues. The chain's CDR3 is CASSLTSHPRDTQYF. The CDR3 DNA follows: TGTGCCAGCAGCTTGACATCCCATCCTCGAGATACGCAGTATTTT.

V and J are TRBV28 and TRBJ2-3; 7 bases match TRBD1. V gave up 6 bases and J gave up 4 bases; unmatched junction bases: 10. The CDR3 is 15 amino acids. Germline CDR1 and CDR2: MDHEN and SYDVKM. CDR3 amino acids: CASRPTGTASDTQYF. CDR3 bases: TGTGCCAGCAGGCCGACCGGGACAGCCTCAGATACGCAGTATTTT.

The CDR3 sequence: CASSLSGGSLNEQYF. The CDR3 nucleotides are TGCGCCAGCAGCCTCAGCGGGGGGTCCCTTAACGAGCAGTACTTC. V and J are TRBV4-1 and TRBJ2-7; the match to TRBD2 covers 9 bases. This CDR3 is built from 15 residues. V shed 4 bases and J 5 bases; nucleotides not matched to a gene: 9. Germline V lookup: CDR1 MGHRA, CDR2 YSYEKL.

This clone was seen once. The CDR3 sequence: CASGLGEAGRYEQYF. The DNA for the CDR3 is TGTGCTAGTGGTTTGGGGGAGGCAGGGCGGTACGAGCAGTACTTC. The V call is TRBV12-5, the J call TRBJ2-7; perhaps TRBD2 as D (6 bases). Trimming removed 1 base from V and 4 bases from J, with 14 bases in between. CDR1 and CDR2 from the germline V gene are LGHNT and FRNRAP. The CDR3 contains 15 residues.

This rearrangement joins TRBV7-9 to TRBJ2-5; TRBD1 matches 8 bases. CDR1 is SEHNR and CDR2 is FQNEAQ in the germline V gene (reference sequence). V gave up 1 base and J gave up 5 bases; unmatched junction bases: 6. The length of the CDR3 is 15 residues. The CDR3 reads CASSLVSGGAETQYF. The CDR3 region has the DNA TGTGCCAGCAGCTTAGTCTCAGGGGGCGCGGAGACCCAGTACTTC.

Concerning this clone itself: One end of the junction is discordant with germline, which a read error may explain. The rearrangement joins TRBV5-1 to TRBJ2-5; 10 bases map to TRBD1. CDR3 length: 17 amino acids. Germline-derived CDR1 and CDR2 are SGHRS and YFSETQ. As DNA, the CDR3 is TGCGCCAGCAGCTTGGCCCGGGGGACAGGGGTTCAAGAGGCCCAGTACTTC. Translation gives CASSLARGTGVQEAQYF.

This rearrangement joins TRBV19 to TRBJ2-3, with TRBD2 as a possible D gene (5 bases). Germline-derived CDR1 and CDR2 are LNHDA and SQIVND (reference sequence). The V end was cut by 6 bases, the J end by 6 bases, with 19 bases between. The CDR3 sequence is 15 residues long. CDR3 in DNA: TGTGCCAGTAGCCTATCCGGGATAACCGGGGATACGCAGTATTTT. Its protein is CASSLSGITGDTQYF.

The CDR3 DNA reads TGTGCCAGCTCTCCGAAGACAGGGCCCCAGGTGGAGACCCAGTACTTC. Translated: CASSPKTGPQVETQYF. This chain connects TRBV18 to TRBJ2-5; TRBD1 aligns across 7 bases. This CDR3 contains 16 residues. Germline-derived CDR1 and CDR2 are KGHSH and LQKENI. Trimming cost V 6 bases and J 5 bases; bases outside gene matches: 15. Full variable domain (remainder filled in from reference TRBV18 and TRBJ2-5): NAGVMQNPRHLVRRRGQEARLRCSPMKGHSHVYWYRQLPEEGLKFMVYLQKENIIDESGMPKERFSAEFPKEGPSILRIQQVVRGDSAAYFCASSPKTGPQVETQYFGPGTRLLVL.

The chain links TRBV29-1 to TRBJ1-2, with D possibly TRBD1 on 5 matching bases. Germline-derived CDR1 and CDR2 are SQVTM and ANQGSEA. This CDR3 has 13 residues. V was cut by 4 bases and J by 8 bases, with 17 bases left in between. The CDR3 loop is CSVVGETAWGYTF. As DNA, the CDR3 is TGCAGCGTTGTGGGGGAGACCGCGTGGGGCTACACCTTC.

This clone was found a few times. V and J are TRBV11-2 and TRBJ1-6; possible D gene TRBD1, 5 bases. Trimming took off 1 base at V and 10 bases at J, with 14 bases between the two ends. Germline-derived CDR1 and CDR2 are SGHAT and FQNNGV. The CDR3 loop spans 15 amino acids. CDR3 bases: TGTGCCAGCAGCTTAGTGAGGGCAGGGCAATCACCCCTCCACTTT. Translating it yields CASSLVRAGQSPLHF.

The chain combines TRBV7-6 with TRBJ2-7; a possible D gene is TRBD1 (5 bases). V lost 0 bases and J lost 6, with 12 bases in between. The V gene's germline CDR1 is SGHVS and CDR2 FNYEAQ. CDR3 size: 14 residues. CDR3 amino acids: CASSLAAGSREQYF. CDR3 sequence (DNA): TGTGCCAGCAGCTTAGCGGCAGGGTCGCGCGAGCAGTACTTC.

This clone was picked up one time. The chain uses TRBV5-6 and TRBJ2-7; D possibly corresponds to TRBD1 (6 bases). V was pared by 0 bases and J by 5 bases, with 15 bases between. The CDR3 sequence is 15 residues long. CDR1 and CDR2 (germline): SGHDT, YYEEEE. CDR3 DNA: TGTGCCAGCAGCTTGGCCGGAACAGGGCTCCACGAGCAGTACTTC. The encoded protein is CASSLAGTGLHEQYF. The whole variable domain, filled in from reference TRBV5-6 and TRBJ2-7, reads DAGVTQSPTHLIKTRGQQVTLRCSPKSGHDTVSWYQQALGQGPQFIFQYYEEEERQRGNFPDRFSGHQFPNYSSELNVNALLLGDSALYLCASSLAGTGLHEQYFGPGTRLTVT.

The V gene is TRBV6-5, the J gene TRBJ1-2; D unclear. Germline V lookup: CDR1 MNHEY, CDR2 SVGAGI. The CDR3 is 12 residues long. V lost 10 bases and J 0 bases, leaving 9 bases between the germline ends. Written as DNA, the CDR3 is TGTGCCACCGGAGTAGCTAACTATGGCTACACCTTC. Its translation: CATGVANYGYTF.

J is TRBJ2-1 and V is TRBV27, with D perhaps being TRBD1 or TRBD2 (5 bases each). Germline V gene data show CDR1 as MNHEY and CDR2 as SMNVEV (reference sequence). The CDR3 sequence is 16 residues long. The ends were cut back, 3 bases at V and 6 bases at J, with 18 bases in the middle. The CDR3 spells CASSFLGLSDGNEQFF. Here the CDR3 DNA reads TGTGCCAGCAGTTTTTTGGGGCTTAGCGACGGCAATGAGCAGTTCTTC.

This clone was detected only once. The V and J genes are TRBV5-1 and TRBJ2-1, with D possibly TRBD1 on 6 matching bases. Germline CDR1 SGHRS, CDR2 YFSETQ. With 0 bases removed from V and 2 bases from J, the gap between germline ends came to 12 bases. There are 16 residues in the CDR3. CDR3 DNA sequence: TGCGCCAGCAGCTTGGGATACAGGGACCCCTACAATGAGCAGTTCTTC. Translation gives CASSLGYRDPYNEQFF. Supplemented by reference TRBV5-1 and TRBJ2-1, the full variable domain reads KAGVTQTPRYLIKTRGQQVTLSCSPISGHRSVSWYQQTPGQGLQFLFEYFSETQRNKGNFPGRFSGRQFSNSRSEMNVSTLELGDSALYLCASSLGYRDPYNEQFFGPGTRLTVL.

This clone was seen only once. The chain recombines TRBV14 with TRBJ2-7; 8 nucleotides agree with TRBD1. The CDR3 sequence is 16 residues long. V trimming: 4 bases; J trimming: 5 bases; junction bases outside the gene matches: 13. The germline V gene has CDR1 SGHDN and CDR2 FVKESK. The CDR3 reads CASSPIWTGSEDEQYF. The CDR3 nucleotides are TGTGCCAGCAGCCCAATTTGGACAGGGTCAGAGGACGAGCAGTACTTC.

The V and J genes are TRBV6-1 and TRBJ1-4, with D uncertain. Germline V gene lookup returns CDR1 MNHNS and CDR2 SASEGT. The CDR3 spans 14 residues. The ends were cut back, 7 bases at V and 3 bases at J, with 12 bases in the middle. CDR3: CASKEGFANEKLFF. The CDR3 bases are TGTGCCAGCAAAGAGGGTTTCGCTAATGAAAAACTGTTTTTT.

The CDR3 protein is CASRSGAYEQYF. The CDR3 nucleotides read TGTGCCAGCAGGTCGGGTGCCTACGAGCAGTACTTC. V and J are TRBV2 and TRBJ2-7; D remains ambiguous. CDR1 SNHLY and CDR2 FYNNEI come from the germline V gene. This CDR3 region has 12 residues. Trimming cost V 6 bases and J 2 bases, with 8 bases left between them.

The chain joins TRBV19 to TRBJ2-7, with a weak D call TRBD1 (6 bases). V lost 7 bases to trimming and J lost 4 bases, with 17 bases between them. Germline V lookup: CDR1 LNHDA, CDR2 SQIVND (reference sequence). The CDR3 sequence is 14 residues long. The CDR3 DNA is TGTGCCAGTACCCCACGGGACAACTTATACGAGCAGTACTTC. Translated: CASTPRDNLYEQYF. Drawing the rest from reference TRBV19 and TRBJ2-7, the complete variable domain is DGGITQSPKYLFRKEGQNVTLSCEQNLNHDAMYWYRQDPGQGLRLIYYSQIVNDFQKGDIAEGYSVSREKKESFPLTVTSAQKNPTAFYLCASTPRDNLYEQYFGPGTRLTVT.